A selection of T cell receptor beta chains follows, all from one sample in a study of vaccination and CD4 T cells after COVID-19. A single record per CDR3 protein comes from TCRdb applying MiXCR to the PCR reads. Altogether around 21,000 distinct CDR3 sequences are present, 55% being singletons, with the ten largest covering 16%. The antigens for these receptors are not known. The material sequenced was CD4+ T cells from blood, cultured in vitro. The receptors were sampled from a human donor who had recovered from COVID-19. The CDR3 runs from the conserved cysteine through the conserved F or W. D genes are given only for firm matches. Clone sizes are given selectively: once, few, many, or a class where the clone is expanded.

TRBJ1-2	TRBV2	few	TRBD1	TGTGCCAGCACAGGGGGCCCCTATGGCTACACCTTC	CASTGGPYGYTF
TRBJ1-6	TRBV9	-	TRBD1	TGTGCCAGCAGCGTGACCGGGGACAGGCTGAATTCACCCCTCCACTTT	CASSVTGDRLNSPLHF
TRBJ2-7	TRBV6-5	-	TRBD2	TGTGCCAGCAGTTACTCCCCTAGCGGGAGGCACGAGCAGTACTTC	CASSYSPSGRHEQYF
TRBJ1-1	TRBV19	-	-	TGTGCCAGTCGTGACAGTACCAACATGAACACTGAAGCTTTCTTT	CASRDSTNMNTEAFF
TRBJ1-5	TRBV6-1	-	-	TGTGCCAGTCGGGTGGGGGTGAATCAGCCCCAGCATTTT	CASRVGVNQPQHF
TRBJ1-1	TRBV6-1	few	TRBD1	TGTGCCAGCAGGGGACCGGGACAGGGGGATCGAGTAAACACTGAAGCTTTCTTT	CASRGPGQGDRVNTEAFF
TRBJ2-1	TRBV6-2/TRBV6-3	-	-	TGTGCCAGCAGACCCGGTGGGGCCTACAATGAGCAGTTCTTC	CASRPGGAYNEQFF
TRBJ2-1	TRBV24-1	few	-	TGTGCCACCAGTGATACCGGAGGGGTCGCTTACAATGAGCAGTTCTTC	CATSDTGGVAYNEQFF
TRBJ2-3	TRBV20-1	-	-	TGCAGTGCTGGTGACAGACAGATACTCACAGATACGCAGTATTTT	CSAGDRQILTDTQYF
TRBJ2-1	TRBV2	-	TRBD2	TGTGCCAGCAGGCGGGAGGGGAATGAGCAGTTCTTC	CASRREGNEQFF
TRBJ2-7	TRBV7-8	-	TRBD1	TGTGCCAGCAGCTTAGGAGCAGGGGGTGAGCAGTACTTC	CASSLGAGGEQYF
TRBJ1-3	TRBV6-1	medium-sized	-	TGTGCCAGCAGTGAACCTGGGCGGGGTTCTGGAAACACCATATATTTT	CASSEPGRGSGNTIYF
TRBJ2-3	TRBV19	-	TRBD2	TGTGCCAGTAGTATCGGGACTAGCGGGAGTCCAGATACGCAGTATTTT	CASSIGTSGSPDTQYF
TRBJ1-1	TRBV12-3/TRBV12-4	-	TRBD1	TGTGCCAGCACCCGGACAGGGGGTAACGAGAACACTGAAGCTTTCTTT	CASTRTGGNENTEAFF
TRBJ1-2	TRBV5-6	-	-	TGTGCCAGCAGTTTTGGCCAGTACCAGGGGCTAGGTGGCTACACCTTC	CASSFGQYQGLGGYTF
TRBJ1-5	TRBV6-1	-	-	TGTGCCAGCAGTGCGCAGCCGCCGGTCAAGTCAGCAGTCTGGCCCCAGCATTTT	CASSAQPPVKSAVWPQHF
TRBJ1-2	TRBV21-1	few	-	TGTGCCAGCAGCAAAGGGGGGCTCGCGGACCCATATGGCTACACCTTC	CASSKGGLADPYGYTF